Below, 17 T cell receptor beta chains from the same sample are listed, as sequenced in a study of shared clonotypes between healthy human individuals. Measured with immunoSEQ multiplex PCR; TCRdb has only the in-frame clones, and not every one. Of 450,000 to 500,000 clones in the sample, roughly 80% are singletons; the top ten hold approximately 12%. Sequencing input: PBMCs. These receptors were taken from a woman between 40 and 50 years old in good health. Some clones in this sample may be carry-over from other donors' samples.

The V call is TRBV10-3, the J call TRBJ2-5; TRBD1 matches at 8 bases. The germline CDR1 and CDR2 sequences are ENHRY and SYGVKD. Unmatched junction bases numbered 11, after V lost 0 bases and J lost 5 bases. This CDR3 comprises 17 residues. The CDR3 reads CAISESAGGAGWETQYF. The CDR3 coding sequence is TGTGCCATCAGTGAGTCGGCAGGGGGCGCGGGATGGGAGACCCAGTACTTC.

The chain joins TRBV7-3 to TRBJ1-2, with 9 bases identical to TRBD1. J was trimmed by 7 bases and V by 3 bases; bases with no gene match: 3. CDR1 is SGHTA and CDR2 is FQGTGA in the germline V gene. The CDR3 runs to 13 residues. The CDR3 is CASSFRDRVGYTF. In DNA, the CDR3 is TGTGCCAGCAGCTTTCGGGACAGGGTTGGCTACACCTTC.

This clone was detected only once. The chain is built from TRBV4-2 and TRBJ2-3; 16 positions match TRBD2. Trimming at V came to 0 bases and at J to 5 bases, leaving 8 bases not matched to a gene. The CDR3 runs 19 residues. The V gene's germline CDR1 is LGHNA and CDR2 YNFKEQ. The CDR3, as DNA: TGTGCCAGCAGCCAAGATGGGACTAGCGGGAGGGCCAATGAAGATACGCAGTATTTT. Translating it yields CASSQDGTSGRANEDTQYF.

The chain recombines TRBV6-5 with TRBJ2-5; the D is unclear. CDR1 is MNHEY, CDR2 SVGAGI, per germline. The CDR3 spans 13 residues. With 7 bases removed from V and 1 base from J, the gap between germline ends came to 10 bases. The CDR3 DNA follows: TGTGCCAGCAACCCAGGACCCCAAGAGACCCAGTACTTC. This sequence encodes CASNPGPQETQYF.

J is TRBJ1-5 and V is TRBV28; D is unresolved. The CDR3 consists of 13 residues. Trimming took 6 bases from V and 5 from J, leaving 11 bases between them. In germline, CDR1 is MDHEN, CDR2 SYDVKM. The CDR3 DNA is TGTGCCAGCAGGCGCCTGGGAGATCAGCCCCAGCATTTT. It specifies CASRRLGDQPQHF. The whole variable domain, remainder taken from reference TRBV28 and TRBJ1-5, is DVKVTQSSRYLVKRTGEKVFLECVQDMDHENMFWYRQDPGLGLRLIYFSYDVKMKEKGDIPEGYSVSREKKERFSLILESASTNQTSMYLCASRRLGDQPQHFGDGTRLSIL.

The V gene is TRBV28, the J gene TRBJ2-1, with 9 bases lining up with TRBD1. CDR3 length: 15 residues. V dropped 2 bases and J dropped 9; count of bases not matched to a gene: 8. Germline CDR1 MDHEN, CDR2 SYDVKM. The CDR3 DNA sequence: TGTGCCAGCAGTTTAACGGACAGGGGTTTAGGTGAGCAGTTCTTC. Translated: CASSLTDRGLGEQFF.

This clone was detected a few times. This sequence joins TRBV18 and TRBJ1-5; D not certain. The germline V and J ends were trimmed by 3 bases and 7 bases, with 10 bases remaining between them. The CDR3 is made up of 13 amino acids. Germline V gene sequence: CDR1 KGHSH, CDR2 LQKENI. CDR3 amino acids: CASSPHVDQPQHF. In nucleotides, the CDR3 is TGTGCCAGCTCACCTCATGTGGACCAGCCCCAGCATTTT.

V is TRBV19 and J is TRBJ1-4; 8 positions match TRBD1. Germline V CDR1 and CDR2: LNHDA, SQIVND (reference sequence). V gave up 6 bases and J gave up 3 bases; unmatched junction bases: 6. There are 15 residues in the CDR3. CDR3 sequence (DNA): TGTGCCAGTAGCCCGACAGGGGTGGCTAATGAAAAACTGTTTTTT. Translated: CASSPTGVANEKLFF.

Only a few counts were recorded for this clone. The chain is built from TRBV11-2 and TRBJ2-5; D ambiguous. V was shortened by 6 bases and J by 5 bases, with 10 bases between the two germline ends. The CDR3 totals 12 residues. CDR1 SGHAT and CDR2 FQNNGV come from the germline V gene. CDR3 in amino acids: CASSRAVETQYF. CDR3 nucleotides: TGTGCCAGCAGTCGGGCGGTGGAGACCCAGTACTTC.

The V gene is TRBV19, the J gene TRBJ2-3, with TRBD1 matching 9 bases. Germline assignment: CDR1 LNHDA and CDR2 SQIVND (reference sequence). This CDR3 contains 17 residues. V was clipped by 0 bases and J by 1 base; unmatched bases: 5. The CDR3 protein is CASSIDWRQGGTDTQYF. The DNA for the CDR3 is TGTGCCAGTAGTATAGATTGGCGACAGGGGGGCACAGATACGCAGTATTTT.

Regarding this clone: This likely stems from a read error, as it lies one base from a far larger clone. The same CDR3 also results from other DNA sequences found in this sample. V gene TRBV6-1 combines with J gene TRBJ2-5, with a possible D match to TRBD1 (6 bases). This CDR3 is 11 amino acids long. Looked up from germline, CDR1 is MNHNS and CDR2 is SASEGT. The CDR3 sequence is CASLRWDILHF. In nucleotides, the CDR3 is TGTGCAAGCCTAAGATGGGACATCTTGCACTTC.

The chain couples TRBV28 to TRBJ1-5; 10 bases are shared with TRBD1. There are 17 residues in the CDR3. The ends lost 2 bases at V and 1 base at J; junction bases unmatched: 5. Germline V lookup: CDR1 MDHEN, CDR2 SYDVKM. As DNA, the CDR3 is TGTGCCAGCAGTTTAGCGACAGGGGGCGGGAGCAATCAGCCCCAGCATTTT. As protein: CASSLATGGGSNQPQHF.

The chain recombines TRBV27 with TRBJ1-2; 7 positions agree with TRBD1. The V gene's germline CDR1 is MNHEY and CDR2 SMNVEV (reference sequence). This CDR3 region has 19 residues. Trimming at V came to 5 bases and at J to 5 bases, leaving 23 bases not matched to a gene. CDR3 sequence reads: CASSRRMEIYRGSPYGYTF. CDR3 DNA sequence: TGTGCCAGCAGTCGTAGGATGGAAATATACAGGGGTTCCCCTTATGGCTACACCTTC.

The rearrangement uses TRBV10-3 and TRBJ2-5; D might be TRBD1 (7 bases). This CDR3 spans 16 amino acids. Trimming pared 3 bases from V and 3 bases from J, leaving 17 bases between. Per germline, CDR1 ENHRY and CDR2 SYGVKD. The CDR3 sequence is CAISEWRDRPKETQYF. The CDR3, as DNA: TGTGCCATCAGTGAATGGCGGGACAGACCCAAAGAGACCCAGTACTTC.

As concerns this clone: The junction shows a germline mismatch at one end, possibly a read error. The chain joins TRBV28 to TRBJ1-1; D might be TRBD1 (5 bases). The germline CDR1 and CDR2 sequences are MDHEN and SYDVKM. The length of the CDR3 is 16 residues. Here the CDR3 DNA reads TGTGCCAGCAGTTTAATCTTGAACAGGATGAAGACTGAAGCTTTCTTT. It translates to CASSLILNRMKTEAFF.

On this clone: This CDR3 fails to terminate in the conserved phenylalanine or tryptophan, so it likely reflects a read error. At the DNA level, this CDR3 is encoded by other sequences in the same sample as well. The chain is built from TRBV6-6 and TRBJ2-7; TRBD1 matches 7 bases. The CDR3 loop spans 15 amino acids. Per germline, CDR1 MNHNY and CDR2 SVGAGI (reference sequence). The DNA of the CDR3 is TGTGCCAGCAGTACCTACAGGGGTGGGTCCTATGAGCAGTACCTC. It translates to CASSTYRGGSYEQYL.

On this clone: This likely came from a read error, as a far larger clone is one base away. Here the CDR3 DNA reads TGTGCCAGCTCACCACTTGGGTATCTGAACACTGAAGCTTTCTTT. As protein: CASSPLGYLNTEAFF. The chain recombines TRBV18 with TRBJ1-1; D not resolved. CDR1 KGHSH and CDR2 LQKENI come from the germline V gene. Trimming took off 1 base at V and 0 bases at J, with 9 bases between the two ends. CDR3 length equals 15 residues.